This paragraph reports one T cell receptor (beta chain). Its antigen is not identified. This sample is part of a study of T cell repertoires in cytomegalovirus infection. Background on the study: Shared public TCR beta signatures pointed to both CMV infection and a matching HLA type.

TCRdb reprocessed the reads via MiXCR and lists one record per CDR3 protein. The sample lists approximately 73,000 distinct CDR3 sequences; 35% to 45% were seen once. This CDR3 is 11 amino acids long. V shed 4 bases and J shed 10 bases, with 10 bases lying between them. The germline V gene encodes CDR1 MNHEY and CDR2 SVGEGT. The receptor comes from a human donor in good health (CMV status not recorded). Some clones in this sample may be carry-over from other donors' samples. The chain combines TRBV6-2 or TRBV6-3 with TRBJ1-1; D is undetermined. Source: CD8+ T cells from cultured PBMCs, taken from culture after CMV antigen stimulation. The CDR3 region has the DNA TGTGCCAGCAGTTCTAGGCGGAGAGCTTTCTTT. This codes for CASSSRRRAFF.